The 20 T cell receptor beta chains presented below share a single source sample, sequenced in a study of blood T cell repertoires in COVID-19. Repertoires were generated with immunoSEQ multiplex PCR, while TCRdb's copy carries only in-frame clones and drops some. The sample yields 200,000 to 250,000 clones, about 86% seen once. The sequencing sample was made of peripheral blood. These receptors originate from a woman between 55 and 75 years old with acute or convalescent COVID-19.

V usage is TRBV7-2 and J usage is TRBJ1-6, with TRBD1 identical over 8 bases. CDR3 length: 15 residues. Per germline, CDR1 SGHTA and CDR2 FQGNSA. V trimming: 5 bases; J trimming: 10 bases; junction bases outside the gene matches: 10. The CDR3 protein is CASSQTGASGSPLHF. The CDR3 nucleotides read TGTGCCAGCAGCCAGACAGGGGCGAGTGGGTCACCCCTCCACTTT.

The chain is built from TRBV15 and TRBJ2-2, with 9 bases lining up with TRBD2. The germline V gene encodes CDR1 LNHNV and CDR2 YYDKDF (reference sequence). Trimming at V came to 8 bases and at J to 0 bases, leaving 4 bases not matched to a gene. The CDR3 loop spans 15 amino acids. CDR3 residues: CATRAGGSNTGELFF. The CDR3 DNA follows: TGTGCCACCCGAGCGGGGGGATCGAACACCGGGGAGCTGTTTTTT.

The V and J genes are TRBV2 and TRBJ2-7; TRBD1 matches 7 bases. Germline V CDR1 and CDR2: SNHLY, FYNNEI. This CDR3 spans 15 amino acids. V shed 6 bases, J shed 0 bases, and the junction held 8 bases outside the gene matches. Here the CDR3 reads CASSRDSLSSYEQYF. The CDR3 DNA reads as TGTGCCAGCAGCCGGGACAGCCTGAGCTCCTACGAGCAGTACTTC.

The sample holds one count of this clone. This chain's CDR3 is CSVGTANQPQHF. In DNA, the CDR3 is TGCAGCGTTGGGACAGCCAATCAGCCCCAGCATTTT. The genes are TRBV29-1 and TRBJ1-5; TRBD1 is a possible D gene (6 bases). V shed 4 bases and J shed 3 bases, with 7 bases lying between them. The CDR3 totals 12 residues. Germline V gives CDR1 SQVTM, CDR2 ANQGSEA.

This sequence joins TRBV5-5 and TRBJ1-6; 7 nucleotides line up with TRBD1. The trim removed 4 bases at V and 9 bases at J, leaving 7 bases unmatched. Germline V CDR1 and CDR2: SGHKS, YYEKEE (reference sequence). The CDR3 contains 14 residues. The CDR3 spells CASSPGAGGSPLHF. The CDR3, as DNA: TGTGCCAGCAGCCCGGGGGCAGGGGGTTCACCCCTCCACTTT.

This chain links TRBV5-4 with TRBJ1-1, with a tentative D call TRBD1 (6 bases). Germline CDR1 reads SGHNT; CDR2 reads YYREEE (reference sequence). V lost 1 base to trimming and J lost 11 bases, with 21 bases between them. The CDR3 extends over 15 amino acids. CDR3 in DNA: TGTGCCAGCAGCTTGTATTCCAGGGGACATAACGGGGCTTTCTTT. Translation gives CASSLYSRGHNGAFF. The full variable domain, with the rest looked up from reference TRBV5-4 and TRBJ1-1, is ETGVTQSPTHLIKTRGQQVTLRCSSQSGHNTVSWYQQALGQGPQFIFQYYREEENGRGNFPPRFSGLQFPNYSSELNVNALELDDSALYLCASSLYSRGHNGAFFGQGTRLTVV.

The sample holds one count of this clone. V is TRBV2 and J is TRBJ1-5; a possible D gene is TRBD1 (6 bases). V lost 4 bases to trimming and J lost 8 bases, with 15 bases between them. This CDR3 region has 14 residues. Germline V gives CDR1 SNHLY, CDR2 FYNNEI. CDR3 loop: CASSVQGYGEPQHF. CDR3 sequence (DNA): TGTGCCAGCAGTGTACAGGGCTACGGCGAGCCCCAGCATTTT.

This clone has just a few counts. The chain employs TRBV3-1 (or the pseudogene TRBV3-2) and TRBJ1-6, with 11 bases matching TRBD1. Looked up from germline, CDR1 is LGHDT and CDR2 is YNNKEL (reference sequence). This CDR3 has 16 amino acids. Trimming removed 2 bases from V and 10 bases from J; junction bases left unmatched: 7. The CDR3 here is CASSQLGTGGNSPLHF. The DNA of the CDR3 is TGTGCCAGCAGCCAACTAGGGACAGGGGGAAACTCACCCCTCCACTTT.

J is TRBJ1-2 and V is TRBV4-3, with D possibly being TRBD1 (6 bases). Trimming pared 5 bases from V and 1 base from J, leaving 14 bases between. The CDR3 is 15 amino acids. Germline CDR1 and CDR2: LGHNA and YSLEER. The CDR3 sequence: CASSSKRGGNYGYTF. For the CDR3, the DNA is TGCGCCAGCAGCTCCAAGAGGGGGGGTAACTATGGCTACACCTTC.

This clone was detected only a few times. The rearrangement uses TRBV9 and TRBJ2-7; 7 nucleotides line up with TRBD2. The CDR3 sequence is 14 residues long. Germline V gives CDR1 SGDLS, CDR2 YYNGEE. Germline trimming cut 4 bases from V and 3 bases from J; bases unmatched to any gene: 7. CDR3: CASSPGRVDYEQYF. CDR3 nucleotides: TGTGCCAGCAGCCCAGGGAGGGTTGACTACGAGCAGTACTTC.

The chain uses TRBV28 and TRBJ2-4, with D tentatively TRBD1 (5 bases). Germline CDR1 reads MDHEN; CDR2 reads SYDVKM. With 6 bases removed from V and 1 base from J, the gap between germline ends came to 7 bases. This CDR3 comprises 13 residues. CDR3 coding DNA: TGTGCCAGCAGCCCAGGGGCCAAAAACATTCAGTACTTC. Amino acids: CASSPGAKNIQYF.

This rearrangement joins TRBV6-5 to TRBJ1-1, with no clear D. CDR1 MNHEY and CDR2 SVGAGI come from the germline V gene. The CDR3 extends over 11 amino acids. The V gene lost 8 bases and the J gene lost 3 bases, with 7 bases spanning the gap. The CDR3 region has the DNA TGTGCCAGCTTTCGTTACACTGAAGCTTTCTTT. Amino acids: CASFRYTEAFF.

J is TRBJ1-1 and V is TRBV3-1 (or the pseudogene TRBV3-2); D unresolved. Trimming left V 1 base short and J 1 base short, with 7 bases between. The CDR3 is 14 amino acids. CDR1 and CDR2 from the germline V gene are LGHDT and YNNKEL (reference sequence). The CDR3 region is CASSQGYGNTEAFF. As DNA, the CDR3 is TGTGCCAGCAGCCAAGGTTACGGGAACACTGAAGCTTTCTTT.

The rearrangement uses TRBV6-5 and TRBJ1-2; TRBD1 might be the D (5 bases). The CDR3 contains 12 residues. Trimming pared 7 bases from V and 8 bases from J, leaving 14 bases between. Germline V lookup: CDR1 MNHEY, CDR2 SVGAGI. The chain's CDR3 is CASTLGGTGYTF. The CDR3 coding sequence is TGTGCCAGCACCCTGGGGGGTACGGGCTACACCTTC.

CDR3 in DNA: TGTGCATCCTCAACGGGACAAAGCTCTGGAAACACCATATATTTT. Translating gives CASSTGQSSGNTIYF. The chain uses TRBV30 and TRBJ1-3; D is perhaps TRBD1 (6 bases). The CDR3 contains 15 residues. The V gene's germline CDR1 is GTSNPN and CDR2 SVGIG (reference sequence).

This rearrangement joins TRBV2 to TRBJ2-3; 10 bases fit TRBD2. After removal of 6 bases from V and 4 bases from J, the junction contained 7 bases not matched to a gene. This CDR3 comprises 15 residues. Germline V gene lookup returns CDR1 SNHLY and CDR2 FYNNEI. The chain's CDR3 is CASSPLAGEADTQYF. CDR3 nucleotides: TGTGCCAGCAGCCCCCTAGCGGGGGAGGCAGATACGCAGTATTTT. Using reference TRBV2 and TRBJ2-3 for the parts outside the CDR3, the full variable domain is EPEVTQTPSHQVTQMGQEVILRCVPISNHLYFYWYRQILGQKVEFLVSFYNNEISEKSEIFDDQFSVERPDGSNFTLKIRSTKLEDSAMYFCASSPLAGEADTQYFGPGTRLTVL.

The V and J genes are TRBV6-4 and TRBJ1-5, with D possibly being TRBD1 (5 bases). The V gene's germline CDR1 is MRHNA and CDR2 SNTAGT. The CDR3 extends over 15 amino acids. V dropped 2 bases and J dropped 4 bases, with 12 bases sitting between them. CDR3 sequence reads: CASSDEESGNQPQHF. CDR3 sequence (DNA): TGTGCCAGCAGTGACGAAGAGTCAGGGAATCAGCCCCAGCATTTT.

The J gene is TRBJ1-3, the V gene TRBV6-6; the D is unclear. The V gene lost 5 bases and the J gene lost 1 base, with 24 bases spanning the gap. From germline, CDR1 is MNHNY and CDR2 SVGAGI (reference sequence). The CDR3 consists of 19 residues. The CDR3: CASSPLTKDGIGSGNTIYF. The CDR3 DNA is TGTGCCAGCAGTCCACTCACCAAAGACGGGATCGGATCTGGAAACACCATATATTTT.

This rearrangement joins TRBV7-2 to TRBJ1-5; the D is unclear. Germline CDR1 SGHTA, CDR2 FQGNSA. The CDR3 is made up of 13 amino acids. V lost 8 bases to trimming and J lost 7 bases, with 15 bases between them. Written as DNA, the CDR3 is TGTGCCAGCCGCCTGGAGGGAGGACAGCCCCAGCATTTT. Amino acids: CASRLEGGQPQHF.

The V and J genes are TRBV28 and TRBJ2-1; TRBD2 matches 13 bases. Germline-derived CDR1 and CDR2 are MDHEN and SYDVKM. The CDR3 runs 17 residues. Trimming at V came to 4 bases and at J to 8 bases, leaving 11 bases not matched to a gene. In DNA, the CDR3 is TGTGCCAGCAGTTCTACTAGCGGGGGGGCCGTGTTGGATGAGCAGTTCTTC. It translates to CASSSTSGGAVLDEQFF. Full variable domain (outside the CDR3, taken from reference TRBV28 and TRBJ2-1): DVKVTQSSRYLVKRTGEKVFLECVQDMDHENMFWYRQDPGLGLRLIYFSYDVKMKEKGDIPEGYSVSREKKERFSLILESASTNQTSMYLCASSSTSGGAVLDEQFFGPGTRLTVL.